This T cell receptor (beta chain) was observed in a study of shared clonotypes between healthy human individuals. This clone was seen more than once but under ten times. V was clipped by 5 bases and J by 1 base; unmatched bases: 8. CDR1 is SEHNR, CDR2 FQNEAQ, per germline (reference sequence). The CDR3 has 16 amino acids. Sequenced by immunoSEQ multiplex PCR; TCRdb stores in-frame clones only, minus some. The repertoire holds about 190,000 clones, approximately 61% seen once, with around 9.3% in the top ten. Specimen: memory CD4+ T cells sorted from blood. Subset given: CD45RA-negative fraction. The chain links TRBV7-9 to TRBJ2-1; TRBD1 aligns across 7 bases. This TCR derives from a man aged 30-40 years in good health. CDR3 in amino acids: CASSTLGTASYNEQFF. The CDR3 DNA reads TGTGCCAGCAGCACCCTCGGGACAGCGTCCTACAATGAGCAGTTCTTC.